The 6 T cell receptor beta chains listed next were all sequenced from one sample in a study of blood T cell repertoires in COVID-19. The method was immunoSEQ multiplex PCR; TCRdb's version includes in-frame clones alone and lacks a portion of them. The table records around 230,000 clones, around four fifths of them present only once. Input material: peripheral blood. The receptor source for this set is a woman aged 60-70 years with active or convalescent COVID-19.

The chain couples TRBV6-5 to TRBJ1-5, with a tentative D call TRBD1 (5 bases). Trimming removed 4 bases at V and 0 bases at J, with 10 bases between. This CDR3 spans 15 amino acids. CDR1 is MNHEY and CDR2 is SVGAGI in the germline V gene. The CDR3 coding sequence is TGTGCCAGCAGTTTGCGGGGGTATAGCAATCAGCCCCAGCATTTT. Translation gives CASSLRGYSNQPQHF.

Turning to this clone: This sample includes further DNA sequences coding for the same CDR3. The chain couples TRBV9 to TRBJ1-1; D not resolved. The CDR3 covers 13 residues. Trimming shortened V by 3 bases and J by 1 base, and 7 bases separated the two germline ends. CDR1 is SGDLS and CDR2 is YYNGEE in the germline V gene. CDR3 DNA: TGTGCCAGCAGCGGCCGGGAGAACACTGAAGCTTTCTTT. Translation: CASSGRENTEAFF.

This chain joins TRBV6-5 and TRBJ1-1, with unresolved D. V was cut by 8 bases and J by 4 bases, with 14 bases left in between. Germline CDR1 is MNHEY and CDR2 is SVGAGI. The CDR3 spans 13 residues. The CDR3 DNA is TGTGCCAGCGTCCTGAACCACGGCACTGAAGCTTTCTTT. Its protein is CASVLNHGTEAFF.

With regard to this clone: A far larger clone lies a single base away; this is likely a read error. The rearrangement links TRBV2 to TRBJ2-5; no reliable D call. The CDR3 has 13 residues. V was pared by 6 bases and J by 2 bases, with 10 bases between. Germline V gene lookup returns CDR1 SNHLY and CDR2 FYNNEI. The chain's CDR3 is CASSSRWQETQYF. The CDR3 DNA is TGTGCCAGCAGCTCCCGGTGGCAAGAGACCCAGTACTTC. Together with reference TRBV2 and TRBJ2-5, the CDR3 gives the full variable domain: EPEVTQTPSHQVTQMGQEVILRCVPISNHLYFYWYRQILGQKVEFLVSFYNNEISEKSEIFDDQFSVERPDGSNFTLKIRSTKLEDSAMYFCASSSRWQETQYFGPGTRLLVL.

The rearrangement links TRBV19 to TRBJ1-5, with no clear D. Germline V CDR1 and CDR2: LNHDA, SQIVND (reference sequence). V gave up 5 bases and J gave up 4 bases, with 15 bases separating them. The CDR3 spans 15 residues. The CDR3 sequence is CASSFWQEGNQPQHF. The CDR3 DNA sequence: TGTGCCAGTAGTTTCTGGCAGGAAGGTAATCAGCCCCAGCATTTT.

This clone came up a few times. This chain uses TRBV7-3 with TRBJ1-1, with D possibly TRBD1 on 5 matching bases. The CDR3 runs to 13 residues. Trimming removed 3 bases at V and 3 bases at J, with 8 bases between. Germline values: CDR1 SGHTA, CDR2 FQGTGA. Here the CDR3 reads CASSFGGYTEAFF. The CDR3 DNA is TGTGCCAGCAGCTTCGGGGGATACACTGAAGCTTTCTTT.